The 5 T cell receptor beta chains reported below all come from one sample, sequenced in a study of T cells in Graves' hyperthyroidism and ophthalmopathy. Amplified regions were TCR beta CDR3 sequences from RNA transcripts. The TCR CDR3 was amplified in a first-round RT-PCR using the HTBI primer set. TCRdb recomputed calls from the multiplex PCR reads with MiXCR, one row per CDR3 protein. This sample carries approximately 360,000 distinct CDR3 sequences, 25% of them seen once, and the ten largest clones take 73%. Sequencing used blood. The receptors were gathered from a man aged 50-59 years with Graves' hyperthyroidism.

CDR3 residues: CASSLSAFSYEQYF. DNA for the CDR3: TGTGCCAGCAGCTTATCAGCGTTCTCCTACGAGCAGTACTTC. V is TRBV7-3 and J is TRBJ2-7; D gene ambiguous. V gave up 2 bases and J gave up 0 bases, with 8 bases separating them. The CDR3 totals 14 residues. Germline V gene sequence: CDR1 SGHTA, CDR2 FQGTGA.

The J gene is TRBJ1-6, the V gene TRBV28; no clear D gene. Trimming removed 6 bases at V and 5 bases at J, with 17 bases between. CDR3 length: 16 residues. The germline V gene has CDR1 MDHEN and CDR2 SYDVKM. The CDR3 spells CASSPRVLGNNSPLHF. CDR3 coding DNA: TGTGCCAGCAGCCCTCGGGTGTTGGGTAATAATTCACCCCTCCACTTT. Complete variable domain (other parts from reference TRBV28 and TRBJ1-6): DVKVTQSSRYLVKRTGEKVFLECVQDMDHENMFWYRQDPGLGLRLIYFSYDVKMKEKGDIPEGYSVSREKKERFSLILESASTNQTSMYLCASSPRVLGNNSPLHFGNGTRLTVT.

This clonotype was counted between two and nine times. The chain has TRBV7-2 and TRBJ2-5; D unclear. This CDR3 has 14 amino acids. V was cut by 2 bases and J by 5 bases, with 12 bases left in between. Per germline, CDR1 SGHTA and CDR2 FQGNSA. The CDR3 reads CASSLFPLEETQYF. Here the CDR3 DNA reads TGTGCCAGCAGCTTATTTCCTCTAGAGGAGACCCAGTACTTC.

The chain is built from TRBV20-1 and TRBJ1-2; 9 nucleotides line up with TRBD1. The CDR3 runs 13 residues. The germline V gene encodes CDR1 DFQATT and CDR2 SNEGSKA (reference sequence). The J segment lost 6 bases and the V segment lost 4 bases, leaving 6 bases of the junction unmatched. This CDR3 is CSATPGQGHGYTF. The CDR3 DNA follows: TGCAGTGCTACACCGGGACAGGGACATGGCTACACCTTC.

This clonotype was detected only a few times. The rearrangement joins TRBV5-1 to TRBJ1-1; 12 nucleotides line up with TRBD1. The CDR3 totals 15 residues. Germline trimming cut 4 bases from V and 2 bases from J; bases unmatched to any gene: 3. Germline V gene data show CDR1 as SGHRS and CDR2 as YFSETQ. The CDR3 coding sequence is TGCGCCAGCAGCGGGACAGGGGGCTTTAACACTGAAGCTTTCTTT. It yields the protein CASSGTGGFNTEAFF.